This TCR beta chain emerged from a study of technical replicates of blood from a few donors. Produced via immunoSEQ multiplex PCR; TCRdb's table is partial and in-frame only. The top ten hold more than 4.5% of the sample, which has over 50,000 clones, approximately 83% seen once. The receptor was isolated from a human donor in good health. Some clones in this sample may be carry-over from other donors' samples. The sequenced sample consisted of PBMCs.

The CDR3 sequence: CASSVAGTALNTIYF. The CDR3 nucleotides are TGTGCCAGCAGTGTAGCCGGGACAGCATTAAACACCATATATTTT. The V gene is TRBV6-1, the J gene TRBJ1-3; 7 positions match TRBD1. The germline gives CDR1 MNHNS, CDR2 SASEGT. The CDR3 length is 15 residues. V dropped 4 bases and J dropped 6; count of bases not matched to a gene: 9.